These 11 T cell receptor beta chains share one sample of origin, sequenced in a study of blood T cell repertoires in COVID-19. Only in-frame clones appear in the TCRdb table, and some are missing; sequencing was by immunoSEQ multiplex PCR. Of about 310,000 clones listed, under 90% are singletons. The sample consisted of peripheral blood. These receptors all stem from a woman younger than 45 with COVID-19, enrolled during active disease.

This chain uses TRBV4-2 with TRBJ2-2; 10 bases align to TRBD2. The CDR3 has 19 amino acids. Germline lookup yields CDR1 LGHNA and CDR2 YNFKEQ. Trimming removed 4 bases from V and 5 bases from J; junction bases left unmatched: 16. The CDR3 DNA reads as TGTGCCAGCAGCCCCCTGGGGCTAGCGGGAGAAGTTTGGACCGGGGAGCTGTTTTTT. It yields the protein CASSPLGLAGEVWTGELFF.

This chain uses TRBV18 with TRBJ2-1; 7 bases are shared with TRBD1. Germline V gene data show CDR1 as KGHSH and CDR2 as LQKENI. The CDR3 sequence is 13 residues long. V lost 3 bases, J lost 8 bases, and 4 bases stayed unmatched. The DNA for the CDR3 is TGTGCCAGCTCACCTGGGACAGCGGATGAGCAGTTCTTC. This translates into CASSPGTADEQFF.

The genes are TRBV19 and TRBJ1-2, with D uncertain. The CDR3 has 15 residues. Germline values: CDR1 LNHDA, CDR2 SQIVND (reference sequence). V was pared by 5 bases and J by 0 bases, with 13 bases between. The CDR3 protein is CASSLSVTSNYGYTF. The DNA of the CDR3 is TGTGCCAGTAGTCTCTCGGTGACTTCTAACTATGGCTACACCTTC.

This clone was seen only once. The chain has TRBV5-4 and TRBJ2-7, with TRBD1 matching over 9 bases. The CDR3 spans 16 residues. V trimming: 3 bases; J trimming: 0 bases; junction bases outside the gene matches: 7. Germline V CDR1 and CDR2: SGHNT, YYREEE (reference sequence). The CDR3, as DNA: TGTGCCAGCAGCTCAGGCAGGACAGGGGTCTCCTACGAGCAGTACTTC. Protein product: CASSSGRTGVSYEQYF. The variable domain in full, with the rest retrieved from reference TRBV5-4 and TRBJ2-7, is ETGVTQSPTHLIKTRGQQVTLRCSSQSGHNTVSWYQQALGQGPQFIFQYYREEENGRGNFPPRFSGLQFPNYSSELNVNALELDDSALYLCASSSGRTGVSYEQYFGPGTRLTVT.

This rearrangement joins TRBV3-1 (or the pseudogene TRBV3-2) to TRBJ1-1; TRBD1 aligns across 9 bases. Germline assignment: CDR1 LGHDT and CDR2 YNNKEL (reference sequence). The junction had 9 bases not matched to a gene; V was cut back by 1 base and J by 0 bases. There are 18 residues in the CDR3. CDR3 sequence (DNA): TGTGCCAGCAGCCAAGCGGGGGGACAGGGATTGGTGAACACTGAAGCTTTCTTT. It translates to CASSQAGGQGLVNTEAFF.

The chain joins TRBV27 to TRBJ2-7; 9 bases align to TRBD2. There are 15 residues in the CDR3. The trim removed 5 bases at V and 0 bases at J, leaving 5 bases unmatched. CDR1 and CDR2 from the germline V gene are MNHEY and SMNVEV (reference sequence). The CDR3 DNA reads TGTGCCAGCAGTCCTAGCGGGATGAACTCCTACGAGCAGTACTTC. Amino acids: CASSPSGMNSYEQYF.

DNA for the CDR3: TGTGCCAGCACGTCAACAGGGTTCCCTTCTAACTATGGCTACACCTTC. Protein product: CASTSTGFPSNYGYTF. The genes are TRBV9 and TRBJ1-2; D is perhaps TRBD1 (6 bases). This CDR3 has 16 amino acids. CDR1 SGDLS and CDR2 YYNGEE come from the germline V gene. Deletions cut 6 bases from V and 0 bases from J, with 18 bases between.

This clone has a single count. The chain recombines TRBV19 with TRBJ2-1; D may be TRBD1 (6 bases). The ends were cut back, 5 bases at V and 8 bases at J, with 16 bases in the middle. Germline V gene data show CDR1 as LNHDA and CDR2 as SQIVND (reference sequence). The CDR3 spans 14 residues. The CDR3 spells CASSDLAGVDEQFF. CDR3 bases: TGTGCCAGTAGTGATTTGGCAGGGGTGGATGAGCAGTTCTTC.

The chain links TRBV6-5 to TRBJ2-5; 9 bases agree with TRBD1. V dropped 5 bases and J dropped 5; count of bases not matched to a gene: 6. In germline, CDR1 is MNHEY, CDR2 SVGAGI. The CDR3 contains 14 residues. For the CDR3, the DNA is TGTGCCAGCAGTAGTCGACAGGGGGGCGAGACCCAGTACTTC. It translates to CASSSRQGGETQYF.

CDR3 sequence reads: CASSFALSYEQYF. DNA of the CDR3: TGTGCCAGCAGTTTTGCACTTTCCTACGAGCAGTACTTC. V gene TRBV27 combines with J gene TRBJ2-7; unclear D gene. Trimming cost V 3 bases and J 1 base, with 7 bases left between them. The germline V gene encodes CDR1 MNHEY and CDR2 SMNVEV (reference sequence). This CDR3 comprises 13 residues.

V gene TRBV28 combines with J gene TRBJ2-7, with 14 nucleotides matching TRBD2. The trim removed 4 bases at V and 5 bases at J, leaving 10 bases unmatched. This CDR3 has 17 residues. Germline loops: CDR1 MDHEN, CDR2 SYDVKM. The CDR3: CASSSPGLAGAINEQYF. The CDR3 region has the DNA TGTGCCAGCAGTTCCCCGGGACTAGCGGGAGCAATAAACGAGCAGTACTTC. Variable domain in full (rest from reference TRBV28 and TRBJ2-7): DVKVTQSSRYLVKRTGEKVFLECVQDMDHENMFWYRQDPGLGLRLIYFSYDVKMKEKGDIPEGYSVSREKKERFSLILESASTNQTSMYLCASSSPGLAGAINEQYFGPGTRLTVT.